Listed below are T cell receptor beta chains from one sample, sequenced in a study of blood T cell repertoires in COVID-19. Libraries were prepared by immunoSEQ multiplex PCR; TCRdb keeps only in-frame clonotypes and omits some of them. The data show under 150,000 clones, with around 88% seen just once and under 6% held by the top ten. Material: peripheral blood. All receptors come from a man older than 75 with active or convalescent COVID-19. Each CDR3 is given with its conserved first and last residue. A D gene is named only where the DNA matches it firmly. Size is omitted from some rows. Given values are once, few, many or a class for expanded clones.

J: TRBJ2-3; size: -; V: TRBV7-6; D: -; DNA: TGTGCCAGCAGCTTAGATACGGGTTTGAGGGATACGCAGTATTTT; CDR3: CASSLDTGLRDTQYF
J: TRBJ2-5; size: -; V: TRBV9; D: -; DNA: TGTGCCAGCAGCGTCGCCGGGGTCCAAGAGACCCAGTACTTC; CDR3: CASSVAGVQETQYF
J: TRBJ2-5; size: once; V: TRBV9; D: -; DNA: TGTGCCAGCAGCGAGAGGGACAATAGGGAGACCCAGTACTTC; CDR3: CASSERDNRETQYF
J: TRBJ1-1; size: -; V: TRBV5-1; D: TRBD1; DNA: TGCGCCAGCAGCTTGTCGACAGGGGGGAACACTGAAGCTTTCTTT; CDR3: CASSLSTGGNTEAFF
J: TRBJ1-1; size: -; V: TRBV5-6; D: TRBD1; DNA: TGTGCCAGCAGCCGACCGGGACAGAGGGCCACTGAAGCTTTCTTT; CDR3: CASSRPGQRATEAFF
J: TRBJ1-1; size: -; V: TRBV12-3/TRBV12-4; D: TRBD1; DNA: TGTGCCAGCAGGTGGGACAGGGACACTGAAGCTTTCTTT; CDR3: CASRWDRDTEAFF
J: TRBJ2-7; size: once; V: TRBV7-2; D: TRBD1; DNA: TGTGCCAGCAGCGTATCCGGGACAGGGTTTTACGAGCAGTACTTC; CDR3: CASSVSGTGFYEQYF
J: TRBJ2-7; size: -; V: TRBV7-9; D: -; DNA: TGTGCCAGCGGCGGGCGGGCTGGCGAGCAGTACTTC; CDR3: CASGGRAGEQYF
J: TRBJ1-3; size: -; V: TRBV6-6; D: -; DNA: TGTGCCAGCAGTCCGAACACAGGGTCTGGAAACACCATATATTTT; CDR3: CASSPNTGSGNTIYF
J: TRBJ1-6; size: -; V: TRBV2; D: -; DNA: TGTGCCAGCAGTGATCAGGACAGTCGATCACCCCTCCACTTT; CDR3: CASSDQDSRSPLHF
J: TRBJ1-5; size: -; V: TRBV11-2; D: -; DNA: TGTGCCAGCAGCTCGATGAGTAATCAGCCCCAGCATTTT; CDR3: CASSSMSNQPQHF
J: TRBJ2-7; size: -; V: TRBV20-1; D: -; DNA: TGCAGTGCTAGTGCCGTTAACTCCTACGAGCAGTACTTC; CDR3: CSASAVNSYEQYF
J: TRBJ1-6; size: once; V: TRBV12-5; D: TRBD1; DNA: TGTGCTAGTGGGGGGGACAGCAGTAATTCACCCCTCCACTTT; CDR3: CASGGDSSNSPLHF
J: TRBJ1-2; size: once; V: TRBV28; D: TRBD1; DNA: TGTGCCAGCAGCCCTCTTACGACAGGGGCAGGGTATGGCTACACCTTC; CDR3: CASSPLTTGAGYGYTF
J: TRBJ2-1; size: -; V: TRBV15; D: TRBD2; DNA: TGTGCCACCAGCGGCTTAGCGGGGGGACTCAATGAGCAGTTCTTC; CDR3: CATSGLAGGLNEQFF
J: TRBJ2-7; size: -; V: TRBV5-4; D: TRBD2; DNA: TGTGCCAGCAGCCCCGGGACTAGCGGGGGACCCTACGAGCAGTACTTC; CDR3: CASSPGTSGGPYEQYF
J: TRBJ1-1; size: -; V: TRBV7-3; D: TRBD1; DNA: TGTGCCAGCAGCCTCAGGGGGCGGGACACTGAAGCTTTCTTT; CDR3: CASSLRGRDTEAFF
J: TRBJ1-4; size: -; V: TRBV7-2; D: TRBD1; DNA: TGTGCCAGCAGCTATCAGGGGGTCGATGAAAAACTGTTTTTT; CDR3: CASSYQGVDEKLFF
J: TRBJ1-5; size: -; V: TRBV19; D: -; DNA: TGTGCCAGCCTAGGTCCTAGAGGACAGAACTATAGCAATCAGCCCCAGCATTTT; CDR3: CASLGPRGQNYSNQPQHF
J: TRBJ2-3; size: -; V: TRBV7-2; D: -; DNA: TGTGCCAGCAGCCAAAGCTCCGGGACATGGAGCACAGATACGCAGTATTTT; CDR3: CASSQSSGTWSTDTQYF